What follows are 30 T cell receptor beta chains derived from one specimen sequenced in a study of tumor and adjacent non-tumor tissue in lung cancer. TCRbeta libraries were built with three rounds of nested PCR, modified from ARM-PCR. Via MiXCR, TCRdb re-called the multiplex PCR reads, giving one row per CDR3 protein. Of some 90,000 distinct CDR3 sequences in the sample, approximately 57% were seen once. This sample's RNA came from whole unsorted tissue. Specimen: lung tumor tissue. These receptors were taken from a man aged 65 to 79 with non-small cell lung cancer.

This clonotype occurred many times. CDR3 sequence (DNA): TGTGCCAGCAGCCCCGGGCTGCTTTACGAGCAGTACTTC. As protein: CASSPGLLYEQYF. The chain has TRBV11-2 and TRBJ2-7, with no clear D. This CDR3 region has 13 residues. V was shortened by 5 bases and J by 4 bases, with 12 bases between the two germline ends. Germline V gene data show CDR1 as SGHAT and CDR2 as FQNNGV.

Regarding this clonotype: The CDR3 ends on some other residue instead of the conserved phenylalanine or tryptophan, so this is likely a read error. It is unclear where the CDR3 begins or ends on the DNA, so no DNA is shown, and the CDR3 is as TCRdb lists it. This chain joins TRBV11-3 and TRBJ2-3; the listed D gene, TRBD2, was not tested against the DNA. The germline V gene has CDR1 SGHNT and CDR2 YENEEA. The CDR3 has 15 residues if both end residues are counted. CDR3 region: CASSLLAGGTDTHYL.

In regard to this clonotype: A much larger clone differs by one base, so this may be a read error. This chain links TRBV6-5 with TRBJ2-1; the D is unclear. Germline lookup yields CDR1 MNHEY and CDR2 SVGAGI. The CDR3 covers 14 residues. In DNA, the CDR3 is TGTGCCATCAGTTACTCGTGGCGCCCCAATGAGCAGTTCTTC. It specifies CAISYSWRPNEQFF.

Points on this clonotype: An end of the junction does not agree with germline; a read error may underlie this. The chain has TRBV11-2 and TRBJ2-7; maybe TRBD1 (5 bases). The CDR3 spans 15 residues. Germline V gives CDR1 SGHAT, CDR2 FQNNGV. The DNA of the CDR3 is TGTGCCAGCAGTTTAGAGGCACAAGGGGCCTACGAGCAGTACTTC. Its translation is CASSLEAQGAYEQYF.

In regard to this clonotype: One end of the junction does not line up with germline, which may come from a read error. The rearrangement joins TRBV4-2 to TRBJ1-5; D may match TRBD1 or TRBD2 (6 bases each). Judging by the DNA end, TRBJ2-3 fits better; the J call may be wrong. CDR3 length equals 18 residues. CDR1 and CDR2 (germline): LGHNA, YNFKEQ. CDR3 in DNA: TGTGGCAGCAGCCAAGGGAGGATGCAGGGGATCAGCAATCAGCCCCAGTATTTT. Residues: CGSSQGRMQGISNQPQYF.

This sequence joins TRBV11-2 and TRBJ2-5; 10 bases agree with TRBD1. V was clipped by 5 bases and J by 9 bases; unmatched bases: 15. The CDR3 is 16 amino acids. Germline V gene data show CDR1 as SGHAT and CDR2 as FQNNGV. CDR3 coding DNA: TGTGCCAGCAGCCCGATAGGTGGGACAGGGGCTGAGGCCCAGTACTTC. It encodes CASSPIGGTGAEAQYF.

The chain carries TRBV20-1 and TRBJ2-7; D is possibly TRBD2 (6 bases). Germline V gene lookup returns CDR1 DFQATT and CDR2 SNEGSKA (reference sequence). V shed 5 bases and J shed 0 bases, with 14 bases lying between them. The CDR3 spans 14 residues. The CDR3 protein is CSALAGRYSYEQYF. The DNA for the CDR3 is TGCAGTGCTCTGGCGGGACGATACTCCTACGAGCAGTACTTC.

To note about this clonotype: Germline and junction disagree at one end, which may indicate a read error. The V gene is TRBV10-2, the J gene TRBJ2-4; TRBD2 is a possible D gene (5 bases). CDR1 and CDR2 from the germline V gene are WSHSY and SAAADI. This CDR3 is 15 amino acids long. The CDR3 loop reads CASSEDYLAKDIQYF. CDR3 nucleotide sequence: TGCGCCAGCAGTGAGGATTACCTAGCCAAAGACATTCAGTACTTC.

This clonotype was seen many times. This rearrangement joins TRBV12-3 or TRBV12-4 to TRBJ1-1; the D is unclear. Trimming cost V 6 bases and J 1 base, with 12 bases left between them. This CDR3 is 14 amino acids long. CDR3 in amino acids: CASRFNMGNTEAFF. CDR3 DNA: TGTGCCAGCAGGTTTAATATGGGGAACACTGAAGCTTTCTTT.

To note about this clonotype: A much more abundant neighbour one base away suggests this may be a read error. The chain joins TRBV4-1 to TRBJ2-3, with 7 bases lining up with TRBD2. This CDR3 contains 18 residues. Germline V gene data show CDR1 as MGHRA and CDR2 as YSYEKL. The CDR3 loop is CTSSQGVRRRGGTDTQYF. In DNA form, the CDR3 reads TGCACCAGCAGCCAAGGGGTCCGCCGACGGGGAGGGACAGATACGCAGTATTTT.

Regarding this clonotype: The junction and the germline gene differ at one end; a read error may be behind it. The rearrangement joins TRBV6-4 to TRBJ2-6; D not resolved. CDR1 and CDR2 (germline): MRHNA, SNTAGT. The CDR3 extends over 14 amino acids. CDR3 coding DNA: TGTGCCAGCAGTGACAGGGCTGGGACCAACGTCCTGACTTTC. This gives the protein CASSDRAGTNVLTF.

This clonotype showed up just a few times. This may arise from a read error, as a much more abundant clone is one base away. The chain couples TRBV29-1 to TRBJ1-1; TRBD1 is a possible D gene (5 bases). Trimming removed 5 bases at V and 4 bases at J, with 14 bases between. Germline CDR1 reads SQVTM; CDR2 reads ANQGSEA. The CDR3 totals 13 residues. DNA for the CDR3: TGCAGCGTTTTCCGGGGCCGGGGCACTGAAGCTTTCTTT. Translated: CSVFRGRGTEAFF.

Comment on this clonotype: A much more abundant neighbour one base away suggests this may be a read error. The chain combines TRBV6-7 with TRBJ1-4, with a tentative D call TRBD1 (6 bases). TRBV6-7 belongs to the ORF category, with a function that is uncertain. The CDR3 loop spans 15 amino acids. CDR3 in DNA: TGTGTCAGCAGTTCAAAGACAGGCCTTAATGAAAAACTGTTTTTT. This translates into CVSSSKTGLNEKLFF.

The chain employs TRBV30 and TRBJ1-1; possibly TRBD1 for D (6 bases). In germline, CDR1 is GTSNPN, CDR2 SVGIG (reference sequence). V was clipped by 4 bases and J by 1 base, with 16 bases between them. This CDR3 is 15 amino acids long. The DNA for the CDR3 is TGTGCCTGGAACCGGGACATCCTTAGGAACACTGAAGCTTTCTTT. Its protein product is CAWNRDILRNTEAFF.

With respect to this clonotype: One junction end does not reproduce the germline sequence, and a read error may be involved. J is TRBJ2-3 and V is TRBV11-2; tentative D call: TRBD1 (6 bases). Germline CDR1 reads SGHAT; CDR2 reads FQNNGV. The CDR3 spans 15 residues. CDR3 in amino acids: CANSLAGGARDTQYF. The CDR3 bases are TGTGCCAACAGCTTAGCTGGGGGCGCGCGAGATACGCAGTATTTT.

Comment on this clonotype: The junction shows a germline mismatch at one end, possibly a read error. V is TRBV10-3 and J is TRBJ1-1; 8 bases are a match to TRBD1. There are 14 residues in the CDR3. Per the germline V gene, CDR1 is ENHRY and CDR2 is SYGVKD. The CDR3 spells CAIRKDREYTGAFF. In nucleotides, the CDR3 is TGCGCCATCAGGAAGGACAGGGAGTATACTGGAGCTTTCTTT.

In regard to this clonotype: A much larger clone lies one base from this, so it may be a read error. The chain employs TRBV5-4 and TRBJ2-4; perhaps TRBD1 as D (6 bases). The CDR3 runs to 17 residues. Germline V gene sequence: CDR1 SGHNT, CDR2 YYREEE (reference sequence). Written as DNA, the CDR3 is TGTGCCGGCAGCTTGCTCGGACAGACCTTAGCCAAAAACATTCAGTACTTC. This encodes CAGSLLGQTLAKNIQYF.

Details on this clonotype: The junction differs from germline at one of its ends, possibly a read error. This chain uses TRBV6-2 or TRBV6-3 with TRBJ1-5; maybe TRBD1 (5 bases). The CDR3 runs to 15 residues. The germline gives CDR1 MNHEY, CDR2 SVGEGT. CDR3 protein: CASSQQEFGNQPQHF. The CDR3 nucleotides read TGTGCCAGCAGCCAACAGGAATTCGGCAATCAACCCCAGCATTTT.

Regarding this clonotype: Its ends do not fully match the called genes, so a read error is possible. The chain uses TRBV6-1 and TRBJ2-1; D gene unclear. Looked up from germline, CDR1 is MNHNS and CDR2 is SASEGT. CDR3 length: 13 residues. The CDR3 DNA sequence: TGTGTCAGCACAGAAAAAAGATACAATGAGCAGATCTTC. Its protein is CVSTEKRYNEQIF.

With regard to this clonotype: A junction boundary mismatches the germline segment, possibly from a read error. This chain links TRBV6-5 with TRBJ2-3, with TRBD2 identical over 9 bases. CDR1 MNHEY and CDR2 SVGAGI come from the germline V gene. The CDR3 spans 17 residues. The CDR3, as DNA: TGTGCCAGCAGCTACGGAGCTAGCGGGAATGGGGGAGATACGCAATATTTT. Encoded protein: CASSYGASGNGGDTQYF.

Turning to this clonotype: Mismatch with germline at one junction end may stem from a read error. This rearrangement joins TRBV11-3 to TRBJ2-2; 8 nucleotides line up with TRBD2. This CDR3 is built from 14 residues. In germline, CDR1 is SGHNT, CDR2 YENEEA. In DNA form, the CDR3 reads TGTGCCAGCAGCCGCAGCGGGAGAACCGGGGAACTGTTTTTT. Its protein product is CASSRSGRTGELFF.

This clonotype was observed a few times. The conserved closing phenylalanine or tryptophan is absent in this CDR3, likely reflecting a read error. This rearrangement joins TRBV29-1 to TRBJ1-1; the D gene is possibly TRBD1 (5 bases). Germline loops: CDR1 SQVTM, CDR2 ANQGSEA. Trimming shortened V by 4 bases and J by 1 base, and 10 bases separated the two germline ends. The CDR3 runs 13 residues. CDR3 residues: CSVVGGTNTEAFL. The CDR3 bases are TGCAGCGTTGTCGGGGGAACGAACACTGAAGCTTTCCTT.

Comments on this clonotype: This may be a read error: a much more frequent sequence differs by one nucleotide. The CDR3 loop reads CASSSLRQGSGEPFF. The DNA of the CDR3 is TGTGCCAGCAGTTCCCTCAGACAGGGGTCCGGGGAGCCGTTTTTT. The genes are TRBV6-5 and TRBJ2-2; 8 bases map to TRBD1. CDR3 length: 15 residues. Looked up from germline, CDR1 is MNHEY and CDR2 is SVGAGI.

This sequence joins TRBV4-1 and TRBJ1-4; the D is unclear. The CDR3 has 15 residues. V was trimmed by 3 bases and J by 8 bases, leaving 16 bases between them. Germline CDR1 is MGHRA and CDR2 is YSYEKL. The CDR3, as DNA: TGCGCCAGCAGCCATCCCAATAAGGGTCAAGAAAAACTGTTTTTT. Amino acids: CASSHPNKGQEKLFF.

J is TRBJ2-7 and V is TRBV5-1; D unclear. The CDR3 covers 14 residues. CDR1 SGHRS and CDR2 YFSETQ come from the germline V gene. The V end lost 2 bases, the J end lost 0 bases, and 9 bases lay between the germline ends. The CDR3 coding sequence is TGCGCCAGCAGCTTTGGACGTTCCTCCTACGAGCAGTACTTC. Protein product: CASSFGRSSYEQYF.

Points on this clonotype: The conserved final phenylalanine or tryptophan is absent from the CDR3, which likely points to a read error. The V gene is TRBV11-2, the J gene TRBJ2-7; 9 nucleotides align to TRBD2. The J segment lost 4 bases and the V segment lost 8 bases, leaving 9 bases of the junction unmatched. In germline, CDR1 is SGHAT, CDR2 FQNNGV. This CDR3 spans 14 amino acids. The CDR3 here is CASGRAGGVYEQYL. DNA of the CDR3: TGTGCCAGCGGTAGAGCGGGAGGTGTGTACGAGCAGTACTTA.

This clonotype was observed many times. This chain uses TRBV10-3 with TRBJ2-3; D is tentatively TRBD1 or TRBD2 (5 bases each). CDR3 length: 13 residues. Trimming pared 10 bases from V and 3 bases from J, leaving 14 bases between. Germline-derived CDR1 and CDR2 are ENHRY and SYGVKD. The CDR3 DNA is TGTGCCACCCACGGGGCCGGGACAGATACGCAGTATTTT. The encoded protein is CATHGAGTDTQYF.

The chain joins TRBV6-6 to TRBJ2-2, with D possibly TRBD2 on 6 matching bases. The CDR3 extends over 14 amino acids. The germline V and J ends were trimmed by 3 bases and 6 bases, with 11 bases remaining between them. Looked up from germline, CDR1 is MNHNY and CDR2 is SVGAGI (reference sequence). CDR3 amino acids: CASSYLGGAGELFF. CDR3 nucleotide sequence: TGTGCCAGCAGTTATTTGGGGGGAGCCGGGGAGCTGTTTTTT.

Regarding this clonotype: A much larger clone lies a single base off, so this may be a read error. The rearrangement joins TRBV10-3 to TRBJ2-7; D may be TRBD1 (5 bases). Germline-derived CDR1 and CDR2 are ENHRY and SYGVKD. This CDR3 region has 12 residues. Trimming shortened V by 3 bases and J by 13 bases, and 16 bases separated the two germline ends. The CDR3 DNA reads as TGTGCCATCAGTGAAGCCGGTACAGGAAAATACTTC. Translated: CAISEAGTGKYF.

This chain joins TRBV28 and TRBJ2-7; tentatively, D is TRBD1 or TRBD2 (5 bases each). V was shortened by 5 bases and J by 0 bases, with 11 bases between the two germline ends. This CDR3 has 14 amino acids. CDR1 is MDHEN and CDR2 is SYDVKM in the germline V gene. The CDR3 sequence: CASSTGTASYEQYF. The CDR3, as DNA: TGTGCCAGCAGTACCGGGACGGCCTCCTACGAGCAGTACTTC.